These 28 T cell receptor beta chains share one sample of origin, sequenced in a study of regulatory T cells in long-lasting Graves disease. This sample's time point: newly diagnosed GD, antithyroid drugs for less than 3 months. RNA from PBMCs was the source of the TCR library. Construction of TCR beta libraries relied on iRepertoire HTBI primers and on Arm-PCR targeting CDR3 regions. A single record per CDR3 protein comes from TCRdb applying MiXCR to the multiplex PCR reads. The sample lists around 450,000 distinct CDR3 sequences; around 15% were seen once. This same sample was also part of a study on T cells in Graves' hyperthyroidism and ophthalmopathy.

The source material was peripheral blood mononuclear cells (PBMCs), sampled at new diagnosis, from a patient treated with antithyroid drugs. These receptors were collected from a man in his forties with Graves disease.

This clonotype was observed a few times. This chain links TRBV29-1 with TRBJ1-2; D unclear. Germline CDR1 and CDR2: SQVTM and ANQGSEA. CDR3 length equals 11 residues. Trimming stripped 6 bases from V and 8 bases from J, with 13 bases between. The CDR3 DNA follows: TGCAGCGTATTCATTTTGGGCGGCTACACCTTC. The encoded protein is CSVFILGGYTF.

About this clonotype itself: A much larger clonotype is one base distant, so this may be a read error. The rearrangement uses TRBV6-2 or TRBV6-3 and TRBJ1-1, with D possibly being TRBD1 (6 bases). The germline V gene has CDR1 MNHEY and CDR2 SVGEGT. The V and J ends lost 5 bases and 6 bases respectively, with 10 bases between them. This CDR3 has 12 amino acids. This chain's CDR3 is CASSGGHAEAFF. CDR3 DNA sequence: TGTGCCAGCAGTGGGGGGCATGCTGAAGCTTTCTTT.

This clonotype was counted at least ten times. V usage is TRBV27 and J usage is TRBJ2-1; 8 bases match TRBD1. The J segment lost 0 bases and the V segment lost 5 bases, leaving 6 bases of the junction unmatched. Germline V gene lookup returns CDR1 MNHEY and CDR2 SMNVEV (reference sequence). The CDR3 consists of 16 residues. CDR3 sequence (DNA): TGTGCCAGCAGTGCCCCAGGGGGCTACTCCTACAATGAGCAGTTCTTC. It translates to CASSAPGGYSYNEQFF.

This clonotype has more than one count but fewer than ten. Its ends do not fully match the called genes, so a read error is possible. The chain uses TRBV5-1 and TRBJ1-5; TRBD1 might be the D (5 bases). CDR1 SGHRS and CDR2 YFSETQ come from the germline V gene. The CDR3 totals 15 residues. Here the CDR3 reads CASSGMGGSNQPQHF. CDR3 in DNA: TGTGCCAGCAGCGGCATGGGGGGTAGCAATCAGCCCCAGCATTTT.

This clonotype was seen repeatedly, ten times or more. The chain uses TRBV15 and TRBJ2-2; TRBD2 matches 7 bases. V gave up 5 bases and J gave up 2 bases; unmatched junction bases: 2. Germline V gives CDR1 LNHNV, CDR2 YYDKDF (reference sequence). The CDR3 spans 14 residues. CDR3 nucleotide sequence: TGTGCCACCAGCGGGACTATCAACACCGGGGAGCTGTTTTTT. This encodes CATSGTINTGELFF.

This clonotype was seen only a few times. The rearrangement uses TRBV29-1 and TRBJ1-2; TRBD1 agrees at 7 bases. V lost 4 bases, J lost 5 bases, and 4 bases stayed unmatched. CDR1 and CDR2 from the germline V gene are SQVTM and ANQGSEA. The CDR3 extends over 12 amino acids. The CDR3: CSVGEGAYGYTF. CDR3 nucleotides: TGCAGCGTTGGAGAGGGGGCGTATGGCTACACCTTC.

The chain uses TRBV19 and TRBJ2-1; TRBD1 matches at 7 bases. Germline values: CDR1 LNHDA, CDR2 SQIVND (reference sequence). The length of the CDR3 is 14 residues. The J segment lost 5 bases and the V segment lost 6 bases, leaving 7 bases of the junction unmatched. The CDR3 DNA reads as TGTGCCAGTAGACGCCGGGACAGAAACAATGAGCAGTTCTTC. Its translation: CASRRRDRNNEQFF.

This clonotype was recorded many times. Here the CDR3 reads CASSPPVANTGELFF. The DNA for the CDR3 is TGTGCCAGCAGCCCCCCGGTAGCGAACACCGGGGAGCTGTTTTTT. The rearrangement uses TRBV6-1 and TRBJ2-2; D ambiguous. Per the germline V gene, CDR1 is MNHNS and CDR2 is SASEGT. The CDR3 covers 15 residues. V was clipped by 6 bases and J by 0 bases, with 11 bases between them.

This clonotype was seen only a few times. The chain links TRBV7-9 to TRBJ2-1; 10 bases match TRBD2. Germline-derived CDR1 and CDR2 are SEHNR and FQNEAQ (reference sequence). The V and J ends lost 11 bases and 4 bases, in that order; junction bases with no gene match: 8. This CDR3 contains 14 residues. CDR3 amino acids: CAGGLAKGYNEQFF. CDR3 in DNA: TGTGCCGGGGGACTAGCGAAGGGATACAATGAGCAGTTCTTC. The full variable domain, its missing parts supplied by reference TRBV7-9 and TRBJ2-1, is DTGVSQNPRHKITKRGQNVTFRCDPISEHNRLYWYRQTLGQGPEFLTYFQNEAQLEKSRLLSDRFSAERPKGSFSTLEIQRTEQGDSAMYLCAGGLAKGYNEQFFGPGTRLTVL.

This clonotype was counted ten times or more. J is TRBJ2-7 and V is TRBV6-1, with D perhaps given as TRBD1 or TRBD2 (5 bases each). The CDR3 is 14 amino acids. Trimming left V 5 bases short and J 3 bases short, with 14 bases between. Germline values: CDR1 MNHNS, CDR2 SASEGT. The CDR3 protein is CASSKGRNYYEQYF. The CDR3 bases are TGTGCCAGCAGTAAGGGACGAAACTACTACGAGCAGTACTTC.

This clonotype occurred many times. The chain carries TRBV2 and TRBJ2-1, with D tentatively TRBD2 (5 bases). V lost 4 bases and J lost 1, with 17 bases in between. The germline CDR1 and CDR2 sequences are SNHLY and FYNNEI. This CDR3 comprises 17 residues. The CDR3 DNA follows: TGTGCCAGCAGTGGACCCTCAGCGGCTCCTTCCTACAATGAGCAGTTCTTC. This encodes CASSGPSAAPSYNEQFF.

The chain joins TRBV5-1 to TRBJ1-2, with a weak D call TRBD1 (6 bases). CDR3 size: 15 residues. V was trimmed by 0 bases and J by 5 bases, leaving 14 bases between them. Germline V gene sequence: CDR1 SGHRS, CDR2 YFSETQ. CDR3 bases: TGCGCCAGCAGCTTGGACAGGGCCACCTTTTATGGCTACACCTTC. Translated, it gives CASSLDRATFYGYTF.

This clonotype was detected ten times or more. DNA of the CDR3: TGCGCCAGCACCCTTTCCCAACAGGGATACAATGAGCAGTTCTTC. Residues: CASTLSQQGYNEQFF. J is TRBJ2-1 and V is TRBV5-1, with TRBD1 as a possible D gene (6 bases). CDR1 is SGHRS, CDR2 YFSETQ, per germline. Trimming shortened V by 6 bases and J by 4 bases, and 17 bases separated the two germline ends. The CDR3 runs 15 residues. Using reference TRBV5-1 and TRBJ2-1 for the parts outside the CDR3, the full variable domain is KAGVTQTPRYLIKTRGQQVTLSCSPISGHRSVSWYQQTPGQGLQFLFEYFSETQRNKGNFPGRFSGRQFSNSRSEMNVSTLELGDSALYLCASTLSQQGYNEQFFGPGTRLTVL.

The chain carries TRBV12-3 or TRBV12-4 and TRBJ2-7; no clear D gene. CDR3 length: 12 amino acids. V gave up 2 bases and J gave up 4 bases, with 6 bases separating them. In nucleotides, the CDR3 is TGTGCCAGCAGTTTAATAGGGTACGAGCAGTACTTC. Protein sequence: CASSLIGYEQYF.

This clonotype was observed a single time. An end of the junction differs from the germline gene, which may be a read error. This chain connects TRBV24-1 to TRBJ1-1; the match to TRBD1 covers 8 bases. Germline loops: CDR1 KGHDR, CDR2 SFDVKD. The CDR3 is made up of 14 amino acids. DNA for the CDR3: TGTGCCATCAGTGCTGGCAGGGGGCACACTGAAGCTTTCTTT. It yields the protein CAISAGRGHTEAFF.

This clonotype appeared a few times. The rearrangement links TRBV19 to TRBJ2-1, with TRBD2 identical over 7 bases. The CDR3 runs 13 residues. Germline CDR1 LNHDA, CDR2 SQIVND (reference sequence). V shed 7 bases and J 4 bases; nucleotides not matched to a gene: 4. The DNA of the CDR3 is TGTGCCAGTACTAGCGGACCTTACAATGAGCAGTTCTTC. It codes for CASTSGPYNEQFF. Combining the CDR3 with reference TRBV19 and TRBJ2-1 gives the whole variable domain DGGITQSPKYLFRKEGQNVTLSCEQNLNHDAMYWYRQDPGQGLRLIYYSQIVNDFQKGDIAEGYSVSREKKESFPLTVTSAQKNPTAFYLCASTSGPYNEQFFGPGTRLTVL.

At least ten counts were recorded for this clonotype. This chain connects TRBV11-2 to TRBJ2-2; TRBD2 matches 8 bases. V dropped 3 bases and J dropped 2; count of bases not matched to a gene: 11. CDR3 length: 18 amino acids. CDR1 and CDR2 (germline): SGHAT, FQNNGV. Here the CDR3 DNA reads TGTGCCAGCAGCTTCCAGACCCCGGGACTAGGAAACACCGGGGAGCTGTTTTTT. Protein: CASSFQTPGLGNTGELFF.

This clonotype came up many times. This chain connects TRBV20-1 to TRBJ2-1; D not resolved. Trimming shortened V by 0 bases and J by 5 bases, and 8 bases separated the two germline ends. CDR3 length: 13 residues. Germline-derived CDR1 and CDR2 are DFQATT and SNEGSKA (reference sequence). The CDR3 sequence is CSAREQANNEQFF. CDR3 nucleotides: TGCAGTGCTAGAGAGCAAGCGAACAATGAGCAGTTCTTC.

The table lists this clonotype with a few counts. CDR3 nucleotide sequence: TGTGCCAGCAGCCTGACAGGGGTGGACAATTCACCCCTCCACTTT. It yields the protein CASSLTGVDNSPLHF. V usage is TRBV5-5 and J usage is TRBJ1-6; 8 bases align to TRBD1. Germline CDR1 SGHKS, CDR2 YYEKEE (reference sequence). The CDR3 sequence is 15 residues long. Trimming took 4 bases from V and 7 from J; bases not matched to a gene: 7.

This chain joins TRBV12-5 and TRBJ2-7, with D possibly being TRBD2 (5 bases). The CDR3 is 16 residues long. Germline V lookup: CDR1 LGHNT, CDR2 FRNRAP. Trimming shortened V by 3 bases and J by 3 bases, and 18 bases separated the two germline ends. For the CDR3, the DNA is TGTGCTAGTGGTTTCTCGAAGACTACCTTCAGCTACGAGCAGTACTTC. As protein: CASGFSKTTFSYEQYF.

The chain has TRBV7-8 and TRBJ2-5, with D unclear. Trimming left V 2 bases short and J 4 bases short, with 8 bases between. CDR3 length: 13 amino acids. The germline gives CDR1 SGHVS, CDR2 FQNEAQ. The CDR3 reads CASSLFLGETQYF. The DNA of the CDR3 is TGTGCCAGCAGCTTATTCCTCGGAGAGACCCAGTACTTC.

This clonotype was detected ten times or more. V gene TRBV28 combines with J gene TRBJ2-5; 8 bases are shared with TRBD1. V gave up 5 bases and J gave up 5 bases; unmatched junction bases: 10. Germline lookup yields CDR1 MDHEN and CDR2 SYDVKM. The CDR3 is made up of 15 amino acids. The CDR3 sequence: CASSPPDREGETQYF. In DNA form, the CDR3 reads TGTGCCAGCAGTCCCCCGGACAGGGAAGGGGAGACCCAGTACTTC.

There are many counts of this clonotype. The CDR3: CASSPPAGGSYNEQFF. CDR3 nucleotides: TGTGCCAGCAGCCCACCAGCGGGAGGCTCCTACAATGAGCAGTTCTTC. This chain links TRBV7-6 with TRBJ2-1; 9 nucleotides match TRBD2. The CDR3 loop spans 16 amino acids. The germline V gene has CDR1 SGHVS and CDR2 FNYEAQ. The trim removed 5 bases at V and 0 bases at J, leaving 5 bases unmatched.

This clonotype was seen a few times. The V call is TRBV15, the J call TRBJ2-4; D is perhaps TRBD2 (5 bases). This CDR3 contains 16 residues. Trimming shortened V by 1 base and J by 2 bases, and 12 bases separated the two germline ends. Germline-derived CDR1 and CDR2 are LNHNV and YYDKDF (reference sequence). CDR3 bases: TGTGCCACCAGCAGAGTGGTGGGAGCGTCCAAAAACATTCAGTACTTC. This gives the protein CATSRVVGASKNIQYF.

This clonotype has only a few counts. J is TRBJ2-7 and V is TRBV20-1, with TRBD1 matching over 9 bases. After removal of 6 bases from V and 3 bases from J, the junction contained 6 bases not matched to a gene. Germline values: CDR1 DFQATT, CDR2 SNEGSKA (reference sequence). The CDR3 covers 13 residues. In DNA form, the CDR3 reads TGCAGTGCGGGACAGGGTCGAAGCTACGAGCAGTACTTC. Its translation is CSAGQGRSYEQYF.

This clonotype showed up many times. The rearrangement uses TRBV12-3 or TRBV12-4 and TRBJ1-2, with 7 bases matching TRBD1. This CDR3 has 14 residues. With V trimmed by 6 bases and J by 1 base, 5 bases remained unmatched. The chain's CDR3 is CASSPGGFNYGYTF. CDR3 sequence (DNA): TGTGCCAGCAGCCCAGGGGGTTTTAACTATGGCTACACCTTC.

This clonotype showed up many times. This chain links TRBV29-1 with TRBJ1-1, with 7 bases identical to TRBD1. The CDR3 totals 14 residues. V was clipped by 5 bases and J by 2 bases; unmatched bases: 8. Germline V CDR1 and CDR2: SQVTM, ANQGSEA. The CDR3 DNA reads TGCAGCGTTATAGAAGGGGGCGGAAACACTGAAGCTTTCTTT. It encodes CSVIEGGGNTEAFF. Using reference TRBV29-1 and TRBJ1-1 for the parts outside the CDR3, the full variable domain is SAVISQKPSRDICQRGTSLTIQCQVDSQVTMMFWYRQQPGQSLTLIATANQGSEATYESGFVIDKFPISRPNLTFSTLTVSNMSPEDSSIYLCSVIEGGGNTEAFFGQGTRLTVV.

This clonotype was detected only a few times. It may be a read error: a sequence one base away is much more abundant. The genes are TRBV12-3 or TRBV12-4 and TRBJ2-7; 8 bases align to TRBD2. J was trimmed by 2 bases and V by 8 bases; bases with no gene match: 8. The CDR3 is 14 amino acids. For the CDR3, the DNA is TGTGCCAGCGGCCCACTAGCGGAGGCCTACGAGCAGTACTTC. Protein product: CASGPLAEAYEQYF.